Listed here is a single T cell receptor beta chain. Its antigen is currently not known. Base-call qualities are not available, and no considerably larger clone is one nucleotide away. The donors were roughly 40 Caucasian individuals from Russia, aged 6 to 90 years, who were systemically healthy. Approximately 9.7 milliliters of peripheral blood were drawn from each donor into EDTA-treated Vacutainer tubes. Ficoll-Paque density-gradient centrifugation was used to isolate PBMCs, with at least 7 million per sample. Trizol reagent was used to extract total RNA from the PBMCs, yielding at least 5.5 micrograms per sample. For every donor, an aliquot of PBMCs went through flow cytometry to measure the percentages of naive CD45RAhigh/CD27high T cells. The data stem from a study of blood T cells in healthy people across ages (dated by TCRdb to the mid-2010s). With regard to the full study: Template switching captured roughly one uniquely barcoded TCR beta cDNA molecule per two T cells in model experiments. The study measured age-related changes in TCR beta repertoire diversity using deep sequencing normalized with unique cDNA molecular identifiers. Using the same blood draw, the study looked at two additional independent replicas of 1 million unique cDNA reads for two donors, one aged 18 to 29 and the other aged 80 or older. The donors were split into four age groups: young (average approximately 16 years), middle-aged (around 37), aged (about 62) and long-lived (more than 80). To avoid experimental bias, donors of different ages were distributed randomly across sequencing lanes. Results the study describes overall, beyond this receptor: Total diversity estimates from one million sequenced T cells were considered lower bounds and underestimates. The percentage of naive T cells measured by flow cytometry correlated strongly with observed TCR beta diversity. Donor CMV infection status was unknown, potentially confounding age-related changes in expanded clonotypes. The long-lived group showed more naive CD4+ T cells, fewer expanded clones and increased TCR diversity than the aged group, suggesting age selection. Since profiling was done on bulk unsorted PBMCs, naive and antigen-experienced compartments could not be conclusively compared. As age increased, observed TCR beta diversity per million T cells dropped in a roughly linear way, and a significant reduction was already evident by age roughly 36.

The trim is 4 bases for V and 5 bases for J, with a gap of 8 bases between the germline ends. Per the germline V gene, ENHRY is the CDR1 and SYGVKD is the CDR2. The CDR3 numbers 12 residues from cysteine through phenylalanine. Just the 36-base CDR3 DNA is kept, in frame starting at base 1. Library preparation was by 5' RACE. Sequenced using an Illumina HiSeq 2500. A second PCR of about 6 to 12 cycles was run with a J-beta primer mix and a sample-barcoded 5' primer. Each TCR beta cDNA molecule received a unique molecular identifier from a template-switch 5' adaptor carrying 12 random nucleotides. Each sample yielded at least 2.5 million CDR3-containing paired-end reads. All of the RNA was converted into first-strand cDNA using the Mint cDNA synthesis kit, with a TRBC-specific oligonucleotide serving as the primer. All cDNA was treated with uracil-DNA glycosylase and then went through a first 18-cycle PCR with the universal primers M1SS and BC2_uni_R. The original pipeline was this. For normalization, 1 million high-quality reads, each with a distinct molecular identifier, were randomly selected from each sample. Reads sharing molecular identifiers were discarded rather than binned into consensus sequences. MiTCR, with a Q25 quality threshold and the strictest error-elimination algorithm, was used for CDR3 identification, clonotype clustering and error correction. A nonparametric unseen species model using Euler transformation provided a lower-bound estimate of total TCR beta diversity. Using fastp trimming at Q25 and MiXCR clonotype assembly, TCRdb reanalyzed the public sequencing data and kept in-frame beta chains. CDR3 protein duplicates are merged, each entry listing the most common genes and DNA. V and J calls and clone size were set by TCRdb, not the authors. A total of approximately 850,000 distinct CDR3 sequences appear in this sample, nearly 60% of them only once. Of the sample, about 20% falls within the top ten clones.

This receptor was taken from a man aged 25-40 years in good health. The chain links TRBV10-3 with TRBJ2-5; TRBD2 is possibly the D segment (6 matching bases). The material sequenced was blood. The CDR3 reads CAISGGEETQYF. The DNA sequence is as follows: TGTGCCATCAGTGGGGGGGAGGAGACCCAGTACTTC.